The TCR beta chain described here comes from a study of T-cell memory formation after mild COVID-19 (dated by TCRdb to about 2021). As for the study more broadly: TCR sequence clusters from the two donors were largely donor specific. T-cell clones expanding and contracting after mild COVID-19 in a couple of donors were tracked by longitudinal TCRalpha and TCRbeta repertoire sequencing. The cohort comprised two young, previously healthy adult volunteers, one female and one male. The full study reports these points: Clones contracting from day 15 to 85 had balanced CD4/CD8 phenotypes, while a second wave expanding from day 15 to 37 was biased towards CD4+. The study included only two mild cases, and larger cohorts that include severe cases with pre-infection samples were judged to be necessary. SARS-CoV-2 specificity of the second-wave clones peaking on day 37 was not confirmed. The detection of some responding clones in pre-infection memory suggests that pre-existing cross-reactive memory T cells joined the SARS-CoV-2 response. Contracting CD4+ clones were found mainly in CM and EM memory subsets, while CD8+ clones were enriched in EMRA.

This clonotype was recorded a few times. Its recognized antigen is unknown. No quality values exist for individual bases; no much larger clone is one base distant. Instrument on record: Illumina NovaSeq 6000. TCRalpha and TCRbeta cDNA libraries were built by 5'RACE with constant-segment primers, adding sample barcodes and unique molecular identifiers. Trizol reagent was used to extract RNA from every sample. Libraries were amplified in two PCR steps, with a second sample barcode and Illumina TruSeq adapters added in the second step. Sequencing of libraries was performed on an Illumina NovaSeq with 2 x 150 bp paired-end reads. From the authors' description of their analysis: With migec v1.2.7, reads were demultiplexed and then collapsed into UMI-guided consensus sequences. Using mixcr v2.1.11, the UMI consensuses were aligned to TRA and TRB V and J templates and assembled into clonotypes. Expanded or contracted clonotypes were those called significant by both edgeR and NoisET, with noise models trained on biological replicates. For edgeR calls, the cutoffs were a false discovery rate-adjusted p below 0.01 and a log2 fold-change threshold of 1. As an exploratory analysis of dynamics, max-normalized trajectories of the 1000 most abundant clonotypes were examined by PCA with hierarchical clustering. Separately sequenced CD4+ and CD8+ repertoires were used to assign the CD4 or CD8 phenotype of responding clones. The raw public data were reprocessed by TCRdb itself: fastp quality trimming at Q25, MiXCR clonotype calling, in-frame beta chains only. CDR3 protein sequences are deduplicated, and each keeps its most common genes and DNA. The V and J calls and clone size are TCRdb's, not the authors'. For this sample the table gives approximately 350,000 distinct CDR3 sequences, of which about 15% were detected only once. The top ten hold about 20% of the sample.

Ficoll-Paque density gradient centrifugation was used to isolate PBMCs. Including cysteine and phenylalanine, the CDR3 has 16 amino acids. Just CDR3 DNA is preserved here, 48 bases in frame from base 1. V lost 7 bases and J lost 3 bases, and the count of bases not matched to a germline gene is 13. From a lookup of the germline V gene, CDR1 and CDR2 are SQVTM and ANQGSEA. This receptor chain uses TRBV29-1 and TRBJ1-2, with 11 bases in between that match TRBD1. Sequencing was done on a sample of PBMCs or a T cell subset sorted from them (not recorded which). The clonotype originates from a man aged 18 to 29 who had mild COVID-19 (a few samples of this study predate the infection). The sample titles of this study are shuffled in the database, so cell type and time point are left out; the donor was told from shared clones. The CDR3 corresponds to CSGRTGGSISDYGYTF. The nucleotide sequence is TGCAGCGGACGGACAGGGGGCTCGATCAGTGACTATGGCTACACCTTC.